Following are 17 T cell receptor beta chains from one sample sequenced in a study of tumor-infiltrating lymphocytes in primary liver carcinoma. Unsorted whole blood supplied the blood RNA, and germline DNA was isolated too. A constant-region primer served to make TCR beta cDNA from 500 to 550 ng total RNA. Modified slightly, ARM-PCR produced TCR beta libraries over three nested multiplex PCR rounds. With TRBV1-TRBV30 forward primers and a C-beta reverse primer, the first two PCR rounds were run for around 11 cycles each. Each CDR3 protein gets one entry after TCRdb re-called the multiplex PCR reads with MiXCR. The table shows 310,000 or so distinct CDR3 sequences, with 50% to 60% occurring only once. The sequenced sample was peripheral blood. The receptor set was obtained from a woman between 25 and 40 years old with primary liver carcinoma and hepatitis B virus infection.

The J gene is TRBJ2-7, the V gene TRBV6-6; 10 nucleotides align to TRBD1. This CDR3 contains 14 residues. The J segment lost 7 bases and the V segment lost 10 bases, leaving 13 bases of the junction unmatched. Germline CDR1 is MNHNY and CDR2 is SVGAGI (reference sequence). Here the CDR3 reads CATSIGTGVREQYF. The DNA of the CDR3 is TGTGCCACCTCCATCGGGACAGGGGTCAGAGAGCAGTACTTC.

The sample holds many counts of this clonotype. V is TRBV5-5 and J is TRBJ2-4; 8 bases are shared with TRBD1. Germline values: CDR1 SGHKS, CDR2 YYEKEE (reference sequence). CDR3 length equals 14 residues. The junction had 2 bases not matched to a gene; V was cut back by 0 bases and J by 6 bases. For the CDR3, the DNA is TGTGCCAGCAGCTTGGGCAGGGGGCTAAACATTCAGTACTTC. Translation: CASSLGRGLNIQYF.

About this clonotype: Because the CDR3 is missing its conserved closing phenylalanine or tryptophan, this is likely a read error. In DNA, the CDR3 is TGTGCCAGCAGTAACAGGAGGAGCAATCAGCCCCAGCATTAT. It codes for CASSNRRSNQPQHY. The V and J genes are TRBV12-3 or TRBV12-4 and TRBJ1-5; a possible D gene is TRBD1 (5 bases). The CDR3 extends over 14 amino acids. V lost 5 bases and J 1 base, leaving 9 bases between the germline ends.

This clonotype was counted a single time. Mismatch with germline at one junction end may stem from a read error. This sequence joins TRBV6-1 and TRBJ1-1; no reliable D call. In germline, CDR1 is MNHNS, CDR2 SASEGT. The CDR3 covers 11 residues. DNA for the CDR3: TGTGCCAGCAGTGAAGGACACGCGGCTCTCTTT. Protein product: CASSEGHAALF.

As concerns this clonotype: Given a much more abundant clone one base away, this may be a read error. The rearrangement joins TRBV4-2 to TRBJ2-6; D not resolved. Germline V gene sequence: CDR1 LGHNA, CDR2 YNFKEQ. This CDR3 spans 17 amino acids. The CDR3 DNA reads TGTGTCAGCAGCCCCACAACAAGCTCTGGTGGGGCCAACGTCCTGACTTTC. Protein product: CVSSPTTSSGGANVLTF.

In this sample, this clonotype turned up a few times. The chain recombines TRBV6-5 with TRBJ1-4, with D tentatively TRBD1 (6 bases). Germline-derived CDR1 and CDR2 are MNHEY and SVGAGI. V lost 5 bases to trimming and J lost 7 bases, with 17 bases between them. The CDR3 sequence is 15 residues long. The CDR3 region has the DNA TGTGCCAGCAGTGCTGACAGGCGGAGTGGTGAAAAACTGTTTTTT. Its protein is CASSADRRSGEKLFF.

This clonotype was found a few times. The gene calls are TRBV7-9 and TRBJ2-1; 13 nucleotides align to TRBD2. J lost 9 bases, V lost 5 bases, and 4 bases had no gene match. The CDR3 has 14 amino acids. Germline-derived CDR1 and CDR2 are SEHNR and FQNEAQ (reference sequence). The DNA for the CDR3 is TGTGCCAGCAGCCGCGGGACTAGCGGGACTGAGCAGTTCTTC. Amino acids: CASSRGTSGTEQFF.

In the case of this clonotype: A junction end diverges from the germline sequence, so it may reflect a read error. V is TRBV4-1 and J is TRBJ2-5, with 13 nucleotides matching TRBD2. CDR1 is MGHRA and CDR2 is YSYEKL in the germline V gene. The CDR3 is made up of 21 amino acids. The CDR3 region has the DNA TGCGCCAGCAGCCAAGACCACCCGGTGGGACTAGCGGGGATAGTGGAAGAGATCCAGTACTTC. This codes for CASSQDHPVGLAGIVEEIQYF.

The J gene is TRBJ2-3, the V gene TRBV28; D not certain. The germline V and J ends were trimmed by 6 bases and 0 bases, with 7 bases remaining between them. Germline lookup yields CDR1 MDHEN and CDR2 SYDVKM. The length of the CDR3 is 13 residues. CDR3 protein: CASSRRSTDTQYF. CDR3 sequence (DNA): TGTGCCAGCAGCCGCAGGAGCACAGATACGCAGTATTTT.

As to this clonotype: Compared with germline, one end of the junction differs, possibly owing to a read error. This CDR3 is CASSQDTGKVQFF. The CDR3 bases are TGCGCGAGCAGCCAAGATACGGGGAAGGTGCAGTTCTTC. The rearrangement uses TRBV4-3 and TRBJ2-1; tentative D call: TRBD2 (5 bases). The CDR3 has 13 amino acids. The V gene's germline CDR1 is LGHNA and CDR2 YSLEER.

Regarding this clonotype: This sequence may be a read error, since a much larger clone differs from it by one base. V gene TRBV12-3 or TRBV12-4 combines with J gene TRBJ1-2, with TRBD1 identical over 7 bases. V was clipped by 8 bases and J by 5 bases; unmatched bases: 17. The CDR3 is 16 residues long. The CDR3 coding sequence is TGTGCCAGCTGTCCCAACGACAGGGAAGGGGGATATGGCTACACCTTC. Protein product: CASCPNDREGGYGYTF.

This clonotype was observed a few times. The chain recombines TRBV14 with TRBJ2-7; TRBD1 agrees at 8 bases. CDR1 SGHDN and CDR2 FVKESK come from the germline V gene. The CDR3 spans 14 residues. The V and J ends lost 9 bases and 2 bases, in that order; junction bases with no gene match: 9. For the CDR3, the DNA is TGTGCCAGACCAGATGGGGACAGGCCCTACGAGCAGTACTTC. Protein product: CARPDGDRPYEQYF. Full variable domain (remainder filled in from reference TRBV14 and TRBJ2-7): EAGVTQFPSHSVIEKGQTVTLRCDPISGHDNLYWYRRVMGKEIKFLLHFVKESKQDESGMPNNRFLAERTGGTYSTLKVQPAELEDSGVYFCARPDGDRPYEQYFGPGTRLTVT.

Ten or more counts support this clonotype. The chain employs TRBV29-1 and TRBJ2-5; D is ambiguous. From germline, CDR1 is SQVTM and CDR2 ANQGSEA. V gave up 4 bases and J gave up 2 bases, with 14 bases separating them. This CDR3 comprises 14 residues. This chain's CDR3 is CSVGLGKTQETQYF. The CDR3 region has the DNA TGCAGCGTTGGCCTGGGCAAAACTCAAGAGACCCAGTACTTC.

As concerns this clonotype: The junction does not match germline at one end; this may be a read error. This chain joins TRBV28 and TRBJ2-7; TRBD2 is a possible D gene (6 bases). CDR3 length: 11 residues. From germline, CDR1 is MDHEN and CDR2 SYDVKM. The CDR3 loop is CASSPGTWATF. Written as DNA, the CDR3 is TGTGCCAGCAGTCCCGGGACTTGGGCGACGTTC.

Worth noting for this clonotype: It may be a read error: a sequence one base away is much more abundant. The V call is TRBV29-1, the J call TRBJ2-1; D might be TRBD1 or TRBD2, each matching 6 bases. The CDR3 runs 16 residues. The germline V gene encodes CDR1 SQVTM and CDR2 ANQGSEA. Between the trimmed V and J ends, which lost 1 base and 5 bases, there was a span of 18 bases. CDR3: CSVEVGGYGLHNEQFF. DNA for the CDR3: TGCAGCGTTGAAGTGGGGGGCTATGGGTTACACAATGAGCAGTTCTTC.

This clonotype appeared once. One end of the junction is discordant with germline, which a read error may explain. Written as DNA, the CDR3 is TGTGCCAACAGCCAATCCCGACGGAAAGAAGAGACCCAGTACTTC. Translating gives CANSQSRRKEETQYF. The J gene is TRBJ2-5, the V gene TRBV14; D is undetermined. Germline lookup yields CDR1 SGHDN and CDR2 FVKESK. CDR3 length equals 15 residues.

This rearrangement joins TRBV10-3 to TRBJ2-2; 15 bases line up with TRBD2. The CDR3 totals 16 residues. Trimming removed 10 bases from V and 1 base from J; junction bases left unmatched: 4. The germline V gene has CDR1 ENHRY and CDR2 SYGVKD. CDR3 nucleotide sequence: TGTGCCACCCAGGGACTAGCGGGAGGGAACACCGGGGAGCTGTTTTTT. Its protein is CATQGLAGGNTGELFF.